The 30 T cell receptor beta chains reported below all come from one sample, sequenced in a study of blood T cells in healthy people across ages. The authors ran a second PCR of roughly 6 to 12 cycles using a sample-barcoded 5' primer and a J-beta primer mix. MiXCR, run by TCRdb on the 5' RACE reads, gives a single entry per CDR3 protein. Seen here are about a million distinct CDR3 sequences, around 54% observed once, and the top ten hold around a fifth. The sample comprised blood. These receptors all come from a woman between 55 and 75 years old in good health.

This chain uses TRBV4-2 with TRBJ1-6; TRBD1 matches at 12 bases. The CDR3 runs to 19 residues. J gave up 9 bases and V 0 bases, and 12 bases lay outside the gene matches. The germline CDR1 and CDR2 sequences are LGHNA and YNFKEQ. CDR3 region: CASSQDRDRGLRESSPLHF. The CDR3, as DNA: TGTGCCAGCAGCCAAGATCGGGACAGGGGGCTCCGTGAATCTTCACCCCTCCACTTT.

The gene calls are TRBV7-2 and TRBJ2-5, with D unclear. V dropped 5 bases and J dropped 5 bases, with 9 bases sitting between them. The CDR3 is 12 residues long. CDR1 SGHTA and CDR2 FQGNSA come from the germline V gene. The CDR3 is CASSIRRETQYF. CDR3 DNA: TGTGCCAGCAGCATCCGACGGGAGACCCAGTACTTC.

This clonotype was recorded a few times. This rearrangement joins TRBV14 to TRBJ2-3, with TRBD2 matching 13 bases. The CDR3 sequence is 16 residues long. Germline V lookup: CDR1 SGHDN, CDR2 FVKESK. The V gene end was trimmed by 0 bases and the J gene end by 8 bases; junction bases not matched to a gene: 5. The CDR3 DNA follows: TGTGCCAGCAGCCAAGAGGGAGGACTAGCGGGAGTTACGCAGTATTTT. This translates into CASSQEGGLAGVTQYF.

The genes are TRBV4-1 and TRBJ1-2; the match to TRBD1 covers 8 bases. CDR1 is MGHRA, CDR2 YSYEKL, per germline. With 2 bases clipped from V and 5 bases from J, the junction kept 7 bases outside the gene matches. This CDR3 is 15 amino acids long. This CDR3 reads CASSQRATGAYGYTF. The DNA for the CDR3 is TGCGCCAGCAGCCAAAGGGCGACAGGGGCGTATGGCTACACCTTC.

The chain uses TRBV7-2 and TRBJ2-1; 9 bases map to TRBD2. The V and J ends lost 3 bases and 9 bases, in that order; junction bases with no gene match: 12. Germline assignment: CDR1 SGHTA and CDR2 FQGNSA. The CDR3 has 16 residues. CDR3 sequence: CASSLGASGTGTEQFF. DNA for the CDR3: TGTGCCAGCAGCTTGGGGGCTAGCGGGACGGGCACTGAGCAGTTCTTC.

The rearrangement joins TRBV7-9 to TRBJ1-2, with 7 bases identical to TRBD1. Per germline, CDR1 SEHNR and CDR2 FQNEAQ (reference sequence). This CDR3 is built from 16 residues. V dropped 5 bases and J dropped 8; count of bases not matched to a gene: 17. Here the CDR3 reads CASSPWTGSKVGGYTF. The DNA for the CDR3 is TGTGCCAGCAGCCCATGGACAGGCTCGAAAGTTGGGGGCTACACCTTC.

The chain carries TRBV27 and TRBJ2-1, with TRBD2 identical over 12 bases. The germline CDR1 and CDR2 sequences are MNHEY and SMNVEV (reference sequence). The CDR3 runs to 14 residues. Trimming took 6 bases from V and 7 from J; bases not matched to a gene: 4. The CDR3: CASRGLAGRNEQFF. The CDR3 bases are TGTGCCAGCAGAGGACTAGCGGGACGGAATGAGCAGTTCTTC.

The table lists this clonotype with a count of one. V and J are TRBV27 and TRBJ2-7; D might be TRBD2 (6 bases). V was trimmed by 6 bases and J by 5 bases, leaving 17 bases between them. The length of the CDR3 is 14 residues. Germline CDR1 is MNHEY and CDR2 is SMNVEV (reference sequence). CDR3 residues: CASSDRRARDEQYF. The CDR3 DNA reads as TGTGCCAGCAGCGATCGGAGGGCCCGCGACGAGCAGTACTTC.

This sequence joins TRBV12-3 or TRBV12-4 and TRBJ2-7; D gene ambiguous. V lost 1 base, J lost 2 bases, and 18 bases lay in between. The CDR3 has 17 residues. CDR3 in amino acids: CASSLGPRLSRAYEQYF. The CDR3 nucleotides read TGTGCCAGCAGTTTAGGGCCCCGACTTTCAAGAGCCTACGAGCAGTACTTC.

Only a few counts were recorded for this clonotype. This sequence joins TRBV29-1 and TRBJ2-5; unclear D gene. CDR1 is SQVTM and CDR2 is ANQGSEA in the germline V gene. The CDR3 contains 11 residues. Trimming removed 5 bases from V and 4 bases from J, with 8 bases in between. For the CDR3, the DNA is TGCAGCGTTTCAGCGCCAGAGACCCAGTACTTC. It yields the protein CSVSAPETQYF.

Concerning this clonotype: At one end, the junction sequence differs from germline, possibly due to a read error. The V gene is TRBV7-3, the J gene TRBJ2-1, with TRBD2 matching 15 bases. Germline lookup yields CDR1 SGHTA and CDR2 FQGTGA. The CDR3 spans 14 residues. The CDR3 loop reads CASSITGLAGGKFF. The CDR3 coding sequence is TGTGCCAGCAGCATAACCGGACTAGCGGGAGGGAAGTTCTTC.

The chain carries TRBV28 and TRBJ2-7, with D unresolved. The V and J ends lost 2 bases and 0 bases respectively, with 11 bases between them. The CDR3 contains 15 residues. The germline V gene has CDR1 MDHEN and CDR2 SYDVKM. The CDR3 DNA sequence: TGTGCCAGCAGTTTAGCCGGAGTAAACTCCTACGAGCAGTACTTC. Its translation: CASSLAGVNSYEQYF.

A remark on this clonotype: One end of the junction fails to match germline, which may point to a read error. The chain joins TRBV20-1 to TRBJ2-4, with D maybe TRBD2 (6 bases). The CDR3 is 16 amino acids. Germline V gene sequence: CDR1 DFQATT, CDR2 SNEGSKA (reference sequence). This chain's CDR3 is CSARDRLLLAKNVQYF. The CDR3 DNA follows: TGCAGTGCTAGAGATCGACTACTACTAGCCAAAAACGTTCAGTACTTC.

This clonotype has at least ten counts. The chain joins TRBV29-1 to TRBJ2-5; the D gene is possibly TRBD2 (5 bases). The CDR3 is 12 residues long. Trimming took 8 bases from V and 7 from J, leaving 17 bases between them. The germline gives CDR1 SQVTM, CDR2 ANQGSEA. The CDR3 loop reads CSLRERPGTQYF. Written as DNA, the CDR3 is TGCAGCTTAAGGGAGAGACCAGGGACCCAGTACTTC.

This sequence joins TRBV20-1 and TRBJ2-7; D remains unclear. The CDR3 has 13 residues. CDR1 is DFQATT, CDR2 SNEGSKA, per germline (reference sequence). V dropped 0 bases and J dropped 4 bases, with 10 bases sitting between them. CDR3 in DNA: TGCAGTGCTAGAGATGGGCCGCTATACGAGCAGTACTTC. This translates into CSARDGPLYEQYF.

In DNA form, the CDR3 reads TGTGCCAGCAGTTACGAGGGGCGGGATACGCAGTATTTT. It yields the protein CASSYEGRDTQYF. The genes are TRBV6-5 and TRBJ2-3; D may correspond to TRBD1 or TRBD2 (5 bases each). This CDR3 is 13 amino acids long. Trimming shortened V by 2 bases and J by 6 bases, and 9 bases separated the two germline ends. The germline gives CDR1 MNHEY, CDR2 SVGAGI.

Many counts were recorded for this clonotype. The genes are TRBV28 and TRBJ2-7, with 7 bases fitting TRBD1. CDR3 length: 13 amino acids. Germline V CDR1 and CDR2: MDHEN, SYDVKM. V was pared by 5 bases and J by 2 bases, with 3 bases of the junction left unmatched. The CDR3 sequence is CASSVGGPYEQYF. CDR3 DNA: TGTGCCAGCAGTGTAGGGGGCCCCTACGAGCAGTACTTC.

This clonotype turned up a few times. The chain uses TRBV25-1 and TRBJ1-5; TRBD1 might be the D (5 bases). This CDR3 has 15 amino acids. Germline V CDR1 and CDR2: MGHDK, SYGVNS. Trimming removed 5 bases at V and 2 bases at J, with 13 bases between. The CDR3 coding sequence is TGTGCCAGCAGTCCTACGGGGGGAGGCAATCAGCCCCAGCATTTT. Protein product: CASSPTGGGNQPQHF.

The rearrangement links TRBV4-2 to TRBJ1-4, with 7 bases that match TRBD1. CDR1 and CDR2 from the germline V gene are LGHNA and YNFKEQ. V lost 5 bases, J lost 4 bases, and 7 bases stayed unmatched. The CDR3 sequence is 15 residues long. For the CDR3, the DNA is TGTGCCAGCAGCTCCGAGGGGGCCGTTAATGAAAAACTGTTTTTT. Translation: CASSSEGAVNEKLFF.

This clonotype is a singleton in its sample. Written as DNA, the CDR3 is TGTGCCTGGGGAAGACTACCCAATACCTACGAGCAGTACTTC. This gives the protein CAWGRLPNTYEQYF. The chain links TRBV30 to TRBJ2-7, with a tentative D call TRBD2 (5 bases). This CDR3 is built from 14 residues. V lost 5 bases to trimming and J lost 2 bases, with 16 bases between them. Germline CDR1 GTSNPN, CDR2 SVGIG (reference sequence). The whole variable domain, filled in from reference TRBV30 and TRBJ2-7, reads SQTIHQWPATLVQPVGSPLSLECTVEGTSNPNLYWYRQAAGRGLQLLFYSVGIGQISSEVPQNLSASRPQDRQFILSSKKLLLSDSGFYLCAWGRLPNTYEQYFGPGTRLTVT.

There are a few counts of this clonotype. The chain couples TRBV20-1 to TRBJ2-7; possible D gene TRBD1, 6 bases. Germline V gene sequence: CDR1 DFQATT, CDR2 SNEGSKA (reference sequence). CDR3 length: 15 residues. Trimming cost V 6 bases and J 0 bases, with 18 bases left between them. The DNA of the CDR3 is TGCAGTGCCATAGTAGGGGACAAGAGCTCCTACGAGCAGTACTTC. As protein: CSAIVGDKSSYEQYF.

V gene TRBV4-1 combines with J gene TRBJ2-1; D possibly corresponds to TRBD2 (6 bases). Trimming pared 5 bases from V and 9 bases from J, leaving 20 bases between. The CDR3 contains 15 residues. Germline V gene sequence: CDR1 MGHRA, CDR2 YSYEKL. In nucleotides, the CDR3 is TGCGCCAGCAGCGAAACCGGGACTTGGGTCCGTGAGCAGTTCTTC. It encodes CASSETGTWVREQFF.

The DNA for the CDR3 is TGTGCCAGCAGCTTGGGCGGGACAGCCTACACCGGGGAGCTGTTTTTT. Its protein is CASSLGGTAYTGELFF. The chain combines TRBV5-8 with TRBJ2-2, with a possible D match to TRBD1 (7 bases). Trimming removed 0 bases at V and 3 bases at J, with 12 bases between. This CDR3 region has 16 residues. Germline V lookup: CDR1 SGHTS, CDR2 YDEGEE.

This clonotype turned up a few times. The rearrangement joins TRBV7-9 to TRBJ2-7; no reliable D call. The V gene lost 5 bases and the J gene lost 0 bases, with 11 bases spanning the gap. CDR3 length equals 14 residues. The germline V gene encodes CDR1 SEHNR and CDR2 FQNEAQ (reference sequence). CDR3 DNA sequence: TGTGCCAGCAGCCCCCGGGTCAACTCCTACGAGCAGTACTTC. Its protein is CASSPRVNSYEQYF.

The rearrangement joins TRBV2 to TRBJ2-1, with a tentative D call TRBD1 (5 bases). V lost 9 bases to trimming and J lost 2 bases, with 11 bases between them. CDR3 length: 13 residues. Per germline, CDR1 SNHLY and CDR2 FYNNEI. The CDR3 region is CASIREAYNEQFF. As DNA, the CDR3 is TGTGCCAGTATCAGGGAAGCCTACAATGAGCAGTTCTTC.

The J gene is TRBJ2-1, the V gene TRBV6-5; 10 nucleotides match TRBD1. CDR1 is MNHEY and CDR2 is SVGAGI in the germline V gene. J lost 8 bases, V lost 6 bases, and 4 bases had no gene match. The CDR3 has 13 residues. The CDR3 nucleotides are TGTGCCAGCAGGGGACAGGGGTCGGATGAGCAGTTCTTC. As protein: CASRGQGSDEQFF.

The V gene is TRBV7-8, the J gene TRBJ2-3; a possible D gene is TRBD2 (6 bases). Trimming pared 1 base from V and 4 bases from J, leaving 12 bases between. Germline V gives CDR1 SGHVS, CDR2 FQNEAQ. This CDR3 region has 15 residues. This CDR3 reads CASSLELASADTQYF. CDR3 DNA: TGTGCCAGCAGCTTAGAGCTAGCTAGCGCAGATACGCAGTATTTT.

V usage is TRBV10-3 and J usage is TRBJ2-7; D gene uncertain. The DNA end lines up better with TRBJ2-5; the J call may be wrong. The CDR3 has 13 residues. The germline gives CDR1 ENHRY, CDR2 SYGVKD. The CDR3 reads CAISEDGQETQYF. The CDR3 nucleotides read TGTGCCATCAGTGAAGATGGACAAGAGACCCAGTACTTC.

This clonotype was found a few times. The rearrangement links TRBV9 to TRBJ2-3, with D possibly TRBD2 on 6 matching bases. V lost 4 bases and J 5 bases, leaving 14 bases between the germline ends. The CDR3 runs 14 residues. Looked up from germline, CDR1 is SGDLS and CDR2 is YYNGEE. DNA of the CDR3: TGTGCCAGCAGCACCCGGGAGCGATTAGATACGCAGTATTTT. The encoded protein is CASSTRERLDTQYF.

This chain uses TRBV5-1 with TRBJ2-7; 11 bases map to TRBD2. The CDR3 totals 16 residues. Germline CDR1 and CDR2: SGHRS and YFSETQ. Unmatched junction bases numbered 10, after V lost 5 bases and J lost 3 bases. CDR3 amino acids: CASSPTSGSVGYEQYF. The DNA of the CDR3 is TGCGCCAGCAGTCCCACTAGCGGGAGTGTGGGCTACGAGCAGTACTTC.